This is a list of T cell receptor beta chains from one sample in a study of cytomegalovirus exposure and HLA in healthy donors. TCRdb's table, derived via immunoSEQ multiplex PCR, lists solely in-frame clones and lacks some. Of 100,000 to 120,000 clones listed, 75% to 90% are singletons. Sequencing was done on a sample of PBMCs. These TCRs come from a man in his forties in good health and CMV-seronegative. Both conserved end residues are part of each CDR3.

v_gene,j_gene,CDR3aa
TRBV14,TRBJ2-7,CASSPQALSSYEQYF
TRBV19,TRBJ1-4,CASSIVESEKLFF
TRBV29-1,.,CSVGGQSEQYF
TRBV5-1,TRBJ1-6,CASSLGNRLGQKHSPLHF
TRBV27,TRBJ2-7,CASSLAQTGEQYF
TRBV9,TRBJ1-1,CASSPSRGGTEAFF
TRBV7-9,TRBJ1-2,CASSRDRGNYGYTF
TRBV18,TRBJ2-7,CASSPDKGGYEQYF
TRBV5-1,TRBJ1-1,CASSGGTGNTEAFF
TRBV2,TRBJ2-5,CASSLRQTQETQYF
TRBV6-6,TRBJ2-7,CASRDRGGIDEQYF
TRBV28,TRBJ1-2,CASSGTGPPLGYGYTF
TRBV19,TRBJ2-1,CASSVSGSYNEQFF
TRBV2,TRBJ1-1,CASSSRGGEGTEAFF
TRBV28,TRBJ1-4,CASSLPRGINEKLFF
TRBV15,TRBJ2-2,CATSIRQGGAGELFF